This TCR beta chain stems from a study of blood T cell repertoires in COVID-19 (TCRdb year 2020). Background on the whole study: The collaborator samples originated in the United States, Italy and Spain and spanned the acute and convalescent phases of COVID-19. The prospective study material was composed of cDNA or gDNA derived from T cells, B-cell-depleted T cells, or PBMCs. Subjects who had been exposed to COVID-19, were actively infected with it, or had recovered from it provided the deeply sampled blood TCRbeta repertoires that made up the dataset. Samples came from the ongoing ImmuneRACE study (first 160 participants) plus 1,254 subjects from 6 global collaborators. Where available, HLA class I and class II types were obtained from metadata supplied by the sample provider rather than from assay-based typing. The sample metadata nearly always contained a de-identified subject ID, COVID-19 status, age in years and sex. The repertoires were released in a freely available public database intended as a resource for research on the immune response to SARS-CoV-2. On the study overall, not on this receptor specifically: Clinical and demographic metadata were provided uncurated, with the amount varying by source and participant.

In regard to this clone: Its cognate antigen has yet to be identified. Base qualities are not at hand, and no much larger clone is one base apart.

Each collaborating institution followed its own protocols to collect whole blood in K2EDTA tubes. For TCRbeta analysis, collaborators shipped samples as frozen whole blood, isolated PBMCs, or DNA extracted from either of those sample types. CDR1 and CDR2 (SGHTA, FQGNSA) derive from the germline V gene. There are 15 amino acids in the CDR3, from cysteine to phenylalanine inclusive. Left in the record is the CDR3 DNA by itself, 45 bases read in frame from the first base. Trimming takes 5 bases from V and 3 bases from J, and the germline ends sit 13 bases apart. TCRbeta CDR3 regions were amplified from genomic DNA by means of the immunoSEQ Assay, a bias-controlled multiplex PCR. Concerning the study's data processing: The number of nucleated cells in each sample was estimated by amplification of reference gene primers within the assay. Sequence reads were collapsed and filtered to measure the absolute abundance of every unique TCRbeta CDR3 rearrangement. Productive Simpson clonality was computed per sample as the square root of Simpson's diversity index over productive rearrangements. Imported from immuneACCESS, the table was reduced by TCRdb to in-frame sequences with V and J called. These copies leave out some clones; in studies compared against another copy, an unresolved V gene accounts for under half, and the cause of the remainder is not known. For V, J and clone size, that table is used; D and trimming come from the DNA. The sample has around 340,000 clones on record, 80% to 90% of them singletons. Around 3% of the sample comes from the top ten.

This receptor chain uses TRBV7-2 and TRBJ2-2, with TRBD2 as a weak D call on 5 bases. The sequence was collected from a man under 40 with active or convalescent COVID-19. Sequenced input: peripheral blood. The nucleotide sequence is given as TGTGCCAGCAGCCCGAGACGGGGTGACACCGGGGAGCTGTTTTTT. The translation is CASSPRRGDTGELFF.